This passage covers 3 T cell receptor beta chains from one sample sequenced in a study of glioma-infiltrating T cells after dendritic cell vaccination. Sample time point: after dendritic cell vaccination, including at tumor progression/relapse. The table came from immunoSEQ multiplex PCR; TCRdb's copy has only in-frame clones and leaves some out. Of over 90,000 clones listed, approximately 80% are singletons. Material: blood, obtained after dendritic cell vaccination. The receptors derive from a human donor with glioblastoma.

V is TRBV19 and J is TRBJ1-2; 7 positions match TRBD1. The CDR3 consists of 15 residues. The V gene end was trimmed by 4 bases and the J gene end by 2 bases; junction bases not matched to a gene: 7. Germline loops: CDR1 LNHDA, CDR2 SQIVND (reference sequence). The CDR3 bases are TGTGCCAGTAGTAGAACGACAGGGCAGAACTATGGCTACACCTTC. Amino acid sequence: CASSRTTGQNYGYTF.

The chain links TRBV6-6 to TRBJ2-1; a possible D gene is TRBD2 (6 bases). This CDR3 contains 15 residues. The V gene lost 4 bases and the J gene lost 7 bases, with 17 bases spanning the gap. In germline, CDR1 is MNHNY, CDR2 SVGAGI (reference sequence). CDR3 region: CASSFGGTERNEQFF. In nucleotides, the CDR3 is TGTGCCAGCAGTTTCGGTGGGACTGAGAGGAATGAGCAGTTCTTC.

The V and J genes are TRBV5-1 and TRBJ1-1; D remains ambiguous. V was pared by 4 bases and J by 0 bases, with 19 bases between. This CDR3 comprises 17 residues. Germline V lookup: CDR1 SGHRS, CDR2 YFSETQ. CDR3 amino acids: CASSPFFRGGMNTEAFF. The CDR3 nucleotides are TGCGCCAGCAGCCCCTTTTTCCGGGGAGGGATGAACACTGAAGCTTTCTTT. Together with reference TRBV5-1 and TRBJ1-1, the CDR3 gives the full variable domain: KAGVTQTPRYLIKTRGQQVTLSCSPISGHRSVSWYQQTPGQGLQFLFEYFSETQRNKGNFPGRFSGRQFSNSRSEMNVSTLELGDSALYLCASSPFFRGGMNTEAFFGQGTRLTVV.